These 7 T cell receptor beta chains share one sample of origin, sequenced in a study of blood T cell repertoires in COVID-19. TCRdb keeps only in-frame clones here, not all; method: immunoSEQ multiplex PCR. The sample has approximately 260,000 clones, around 85% seen once. The sequencing sample was made of PBMCs or T cells enriched from blood (not recorded which). The receptors were gathered from a woman aged 40 to 55 with acute COVID-19.

This sequence joins TRBV4-1 and TRBJ1-1; TRBD1 matches at 7 bases. Germline V CDR1 and CDR2: MGHRA, YSYEKL. V dropped 0 bases and J dropped 5; count of bases not matched to a gene: 3. The CDR3 is 14 amino acids. CDR3 DNA sequence: TGCGCCAGCAGCCAAGACACAGGGGAGACTGAAGCTTTCTTT. Translated, it gives CASSQDTGETEAFF.

The V call is TRBV19, the J call TRBJ2-2; no reliable D call. Trimming pared 3 bases from V and 1 base from J, leaving 9 bases between. Germline lookup yields CDR1 LNHDA and CDR2 SQIVND (reference sequence). This CDR3 has 15 amino acids. CDR3 region: CASSISVMNTGELFF. In DNA form, the CDR3 reads TGTGCCAGTAGTATCTCGGTGATGAACACCGGGGAGCTGTTTTTT.

The chain carries TRBV2 and TRBJ2-7; D might be TRBD1 (5 bases). This CDR3 has 15 residues. Trimming pared 2 bases from V and 0 bases from J, leaving 11 bases between. Germline CDR1 reads SNHLY; CDR2 reads FYNNEI. The CDR3 nucleotides read TGTGCCAGCAGTGAAATCAGGGTACTCTCCTACGAGCAGTACTTC. It yields the protein CASSEIRVLSYEQYF.

This clone was observed once. The rearrangement uses TRBV5-8 and TRBJ2-1; D not certain. The germline gives CDR1 SGHTS, CDR2 YDEGEE. CDR3 size: 15 residues. V lost 4 bases and J lost 10, with 21 bases in between. CDR3: CASSKESLGPFEQFF. CDR3 nucleotide sequence: TGTGCCAGCAGCAAAGAATCCCTGGGCCCTTTCGAGCAGTTCTTC.

The chain uses TRBV29-1 and TRBJ1-3, with D possibly matching TRBD1 (6 bases). The length of the CDR3 is 16 residues. Deletions cut 4 bases from V and 0 bases from J, with 16 bases between. Germline CDR1 is SQVTM and CDR2 is ANQGSEA. For the CDR3, the DNA is TGCAGCGTTGGACTGGGAGGGGGAGTCTCTGGAAACACCATATATTTT. Protein product: CSVGLGGGVSGNTIYF.

This sequence joins TRBV6-6 and TRBJ2-7; 13 bases line up with TRBD2. The CDR3 is 13 residues long. Germline loops: CDR1 MNHNY, CDR2 SVGAGI (reference sequence). Unmatched junction bases numbered 4, after V lost 8 bases and J lost 6 bases. This CDR3 is CASSGLAGPEQYF. DNA of the CDR3: TGTGCCAGCTCGGGACTAGCGGGACCCGAGCAGTACTTC.

The chain couples TRBV11-3 to TRBJ2-1; D is possibly TRBD1 (5 bases). The CDR3 spans 15 residues. V was shortened by 5 bases and J by 4 bases, with 15 bases between the two germline ends. The germline CDR1 and CDR2 sequences are SGHNT and YENEEA. Written as DNA, the CDR3 is TGTGCCAGCAGCCCTATGGCCGCAGGGTACAATGAGCAGTTCTTC. It encodes CASSPMAAGYNEQFF.